This passage covers 17 T cell receptor beta chains from one sample sequenced in a study of control samples from healthy donors and cancer patients. TCRdb keeps only in-frame clones here, not all; method: immunoSEQ multiplex PCR. In the table there are approximately 84,000 clones, around 82% of which are singletons. Material for sequencing was blood. Receptors originate from a woman in her fifties or sixties in good health.

The chain couples TRBV28 to TRBJ1-1, with a tentative D call TRBD1 (5 bases). The CDR3 extends over 12 amino acids. Trimming pared 6 bases from V and 4 bases from J, leaving 9 bases between. The V gene's germline CDR1 is MDHEN and CDR2 SYDVKM. In DNA, the CDR3 is TGTGCCAGCAGGGGGCCAGGCACTGAAGCTTTCTTT. Translation: CASRGPGTEAFF.

The J gene is TRBJ2-3, the V gene TRBV3-1 (or the pseudogene TRBV3-2), with 7 bases identical to TRBD2. Germline assignment: CDR1 LGHDT and CDR2 YNNKEL (reference sequence). The ends lost 1 base at V and 9 bases at J; junction bases unmatched: 4. The CDR3 spans 13 residues. CDR3: CASSQGLAETQYF. The CDR3 bases are TGTGCCAGCAGCCAAGGCCTAGCGGAGACGCAGTATTTT.

The chain links TRBV6-6 to TRBJ1-5; 9 bases fit TRBD1. The trim removed 6 bases at V and 4 bases at J, leaving 4 bases unmatched. This CDR3 region has 14 residues. CDR1 MNHNY and CDR2 SVGAGI come from the germline V gene (reference sequence). The CDR3 reads CASSHGTGNQPQHF. CDR3 nucleotides: TGTGCCAGCAGCCACGGGACAGGGAATCAGCCCCAGCATTTT.

This clone has just a few counts. The CDR3 loop is CASSPSLGGYTF. The DNA for the CDR3 is TGTGCCAGCAGTCCTTCCCTGGGTGGCTACACCTTC. The rearrangement links TRBV6-5 to TRBJ1-2; D is undetermined. V lost 5 bases, J lost 7 bases, and 11 bases lay in between. Germline CDR1 MNHEY, CDR2 SVGAGI. This CDR3 has 12 amino acids.

This rearrangement joins TRBV6-6 to TRBJ2-3; D is ambiguous. Germline lookup yields CDR1 MNHNY and CDR2 SVGAGI (reference sequence). V gave up 3 bases and J gave up 0 bases, with 4 bases separating them. This CDR3 is 13 amino acids long. The CDR3 loop is CASSYLSTDTQYF. The CDR3, as DNA: TGTGCCAGCAGTTATCTAAGCACAGATACGCAGTATTTT.

The chain joins TRBV15 to TRBJ2-7, with TRBD2 matching over 9 bases. This CDR3 is 14 amino acids long. V shed 7 bases, J shed 3 bases, and the junction held 7 bases outside the gene matches. Germline-derived CDR1 and CDR2 are LNHNV and YYDKDF (reference sequence). CDR3 loop: CATTPGLAGYEQYF. The CDR3 DNA sequence: TGTGCCACCACCCCGGGACTAGCAGGCTACGAGCAGTACTTC.

The chain has TRBV15 and TRBJ2-4; D is unclear. V shed 0 bases and J shed 2 bases, with 20 bases lying between them. Germline CDR1 and CDR2: LNHNV and YYDKDF (reference sequence). The CDR3 contains 19 residues. The CDR3 sequence is CATSRDTLGKSITKNIQYF. CDR3 nucleotide sequence: TGTGCCACCAGCAGAGATACGCTTGGAAAGTCTATCACCAAAAACATTCAGTACTTC.

The V call is TRBV4-1, the J call TRBJ2-3, with D unresolved. Germline loops: CDR1 MGHRA, CDR2 YSYEKL. Trimming cost V 0 bases and J 3 bases, with 13 bases left between them. There are 16 residues in the CDR3. CDR3 region: CASSQDPQYRTDTQYF. The CDR3 DNA reads as TGCGCCAGCAGCCAAGATCCGCAATACCGGACAGATACGCAGTATTTT.

This clone has a handful of counts. The CDR3 sequence: CASSTQATNYGYTF. CDR3 coding DNA: TGTGCCAGCAGCACACAGGCCACTAACTATGGCTACACCTTC. V gene TRBV6-6 combines with J gene TRBJ1-2, with a weak D call TRBD1 (5 bases). In germline, CDR1 is MNHNY, CDR2 SVGAGI (reference sequence). The CDR3 extends over 14 amino acids. The V gene lost 6 bases and the J gene lost 0 bases, with 11 bases spanning the gap.

The genes are TRBV7-9 and TRBJ1-5; D uncertain. Germline lookup yields CDR1 SEHNR and CDR2 FQNEAQ (reference sequence). Trimming took off 6 bases at V and 9 bases at J, with 9 bases between the two ends. This CDR3 has 11 residues. The CDR3 is CASSSVGPQHF. Written as DNA, the CDR3 is TGTGCCAGCAGTTCTGTTGGGCCCCAGCATTTT.

This clone is a singleton in its sample. The gene calls are TRBV6-5 and TRBJ2-6; D not resolved. CDR1 and CDR2 from the germline V gene are MNHEY and SVGAGI. This CDR3 is built from 14 residues. V was clipped by 4 bases and J by 0 bases, with 4 bases between them. In nucleotides, the CDR3 is TGTGCCAGCAGTTTGGGCTCTGGGGCCAACGTCCTGACTTTC. This encodes CASSLGSGANVLTF.

DNA for the CDR3: TGCGCCAGCATCGCAACAGTTCGACAGGGGGCGACCGGGGAGCTGTTTTTT. Amino acids: CASIATVRQGATGELFF. The V gene is TRBV5-1, the J gene TRBJ2-2, with TRBD1 matching 10 bases. The CDR3 totals 17 residues. The junction had 13 bases not matched to a gene; V was cut back by 6 bases and J by 5 bases. Per the germline V gene, CDR1 is SGHRS and CDR2 is YFSETQ. Full variable domain (rest looked up from reference TRBV5-1 and TRBJ2-2): KAGVTQTPRYLIKTRGQQVTLSCSPISGHRSVSWYQQTPGQGLQFLFEYFSETQRNKGNFPGRFSGRQFSNSRSEMNVSTLELGDSALYLCASIATVRQGATGELFFGEGSRLTVL.

The table lists this clone with a few counts. V usage is TRBV13 and J usage is TRBJ2-3; TRBD1 aligns across 7 bases. Germline CDR1 is PRHDT and CDR2 is FYEKMQ (reference sequence). V was clipped by 5 bases and J by 0 bases; unmatched bases: 2. This CDR3 comprises 14 residues. The CDR3 DNA sequence: TGTGCCAGCAGCCTCAGGGGGAGCACAGATACGCAGTATTTT. Translated: CASSLRGSTDTQYF.

The chain combines TRBV5-1 with TRBJ2-7, with 12 bases identical to TRBD2. Germline CDR1 reads SGHRS; CDR2 reads YFSETQ. This CDR3 region has 15 residues. Trimming cost V 5 bases and J 0 bases; bases outside gene matches: 3. Written as DNA, the CDR3 is TGCGCCAGCAGTCTAGCGGGAGGGTTCTCCTACGAGCAGTACTTC. Translating it yields CASSLAGGFSYEQYF.

V gene TRBV19 combines with J gene TRBJ2-1; the D gene is possibly TRBD2 (5 bases). Trimming pared 4 bases from V and 0 bases from J, leaving 16 bases between. The CDR3 runs to 17 residues. Per the germline V gene, CDR1 is LNHDA and CDR2 is SQIVND (reference sequence). The CDR3 reads CASSTRSAGLSYNEQFF. The CDR3 DNA is TGTGCCAGTAGTACCAGGTCGGCTGGACTCTCCTACAATGAGCAGTTCTTC.

The gene calls are TRBV6-5 and TRBJ1-3, with no clear D. This CDR3 has 14 residues. Looked up from germline, CDR1 is MNHEY and CDR2 is SVGAGI. Trimming left V 7 bases short and J 2 bases short, with 12 bases between. The CDR3 region is CASMGRPPGNTIYF. The CDR3 nucleotides are TGTGCCAGCATGGGTCGTCCCCCTGGAAACACCATATATTTT.

In the case of this clone: At the DNA level, this CDR3 is encoded by other sequences in the same sample as well. V gene TRBV5-1 combines with J gene TRBJ1-3, with D tentatively TRBD1 (6 bases). The CDR3 has 15 amino acids. Trimming took off 1 base at V and 2 bases at J, with 10 bases between the two ends. Germline V gene lookup returns CDR1 SGHRS and CDR2 YFSETQ. The CDR3, as DNA: TGCGCCAGCAGCTTGTCATCAGGGGCTGGAAACACCATATATTTT. Protein: CASSLSSGAGNTIYF. The whole variable domain, remainder taken from reference TRBV5-1 and TRBJ1-3, is KAGVTQTPRYLIKTRGQQVTLSCSPISGHRSVSWYQQTPGQGLQFLFEYFSETQRNKGNFPGRFSGRQFSNSRSEMNVSTLELGDSALYLCASSLSSGAGNTIYFGEGSWLTVV.